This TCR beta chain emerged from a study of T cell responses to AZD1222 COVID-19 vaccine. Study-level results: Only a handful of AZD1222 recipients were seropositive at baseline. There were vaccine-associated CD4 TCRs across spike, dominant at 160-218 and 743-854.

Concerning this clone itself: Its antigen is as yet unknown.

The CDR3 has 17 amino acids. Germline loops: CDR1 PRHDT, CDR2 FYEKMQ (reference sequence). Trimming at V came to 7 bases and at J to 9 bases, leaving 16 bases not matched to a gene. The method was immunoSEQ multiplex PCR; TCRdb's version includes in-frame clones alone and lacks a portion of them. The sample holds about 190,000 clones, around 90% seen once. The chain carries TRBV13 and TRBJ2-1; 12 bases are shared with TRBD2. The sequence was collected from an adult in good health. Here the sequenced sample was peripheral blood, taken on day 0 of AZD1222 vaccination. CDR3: CASNNLRLAGVYGEQFF. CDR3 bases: TGTGCCAGCAACAACCTGAGACTAGCGGGGGTGTATGGTGAGCAGTTCTTC.